These 25 T cell receptor beta chains share one sample of origin, sequenced in a study of a mutant IDH1 vaccine in newly diagnosed glioma. The table came from immunoSEQ multiplex PCR; TCRdb's copy has only in-frame clones and leaves some out. The sample lists tens of thousands of clones; roughly 75% were seen once. Time point given: week 35, safety follow-up. A single vaccine dose contained 300 ug of mutant IDH1 20-mer peptide, and topical imiquimod was used with it. Their antigens remain unidentified. The sample here was PBMCs, taken from a glioma patient whose treatment included an IDH1 peptide vaccine. The receptors here all came from a man aged 35-49 years with glioma. Some clones in this sample may be carry-over from other donors' samples.

The J gene is TRBJ1-2, the V gene TRBV5-6; D perhaps matches TRBD1 (5 bases). The CDR3 contains 14 residues. CDR1 and CDR2 from the germline V gene are SGHDT and YYEEEE. V lost 2 bases, J lost 0 bases, and 8 bases lay in between. CDR3: CASSFDSSNYGYTF. CDR3 in DNA: TGTGCCAGCAGCTTTGACAGCTCTAACTATGGCTACACCTTC.

The sample holds a few counts of this clone. The chain links TRBV11-2 to TRBJ1-1; TRBD1 matches at 8 bases. CDR1 is SGHAT and CDR2 is FQNNGV in the germline V gene. Unmatched junction bases numbered 15, after V lost 6 bases and J lost 6 bases. The CDR3 has 16 amino acids. The CDR3 reads CASSSNPPGTGAEAFF. The CDR3 DNA is TGTGCCAGCAGTTCGAACCCCCCCGGGACAGGAGCTGAAGCTTTCTTT.

This clone was detected only a few times. CDR3 coding DNA: TGTGCCAGCAGAGAGGGTAGCTATGGCTACACCTTC. Protein: CASREGSYGYTF. This sequence joins TRBV27 and TRBJ1-2, with D hard to call. Germline CDR1 is MNHEY and CDR2 is SMNVEV (reference sequence). V dropped 6 bases and J dropped 4 bases, with 9 bases sitting between them. The CDR3 contains 12 residues.

J is TRBJ2-7 and V is TRBV11-2; D possibly corresponds to TRBD1 (6 bases). There are 15 residues in the CDR3. Germline V CDR1 and CDR2: SGHAT, FQNNGV. Trimming removed 5 bases from V and 3 bases from J, with 17 bases in between. The CDR3 DNA reads TGTGCCAGCAGCCTCGGACAGACCGGGCTCTACGAGCAGTACTTC. Its translation: CASSLGQTGLYEQYF.

The V gene is TRBV29-1, the J gene TRBJ1-2; perhaps TRBD1 as D (5 bases). Looked up from germline, CDR1 is SQVTM and CDR2 is ANQGSEA. The CDR3 loop spans 15 amino acids. V dropped 1 base and J dropped 7 bases, with 19 bases sitting between them. The chain's CDR3 is CSVEGSWGRSSGYTF. The DNA for the CDR3 is TGCAGCGTTGAAGGGTCGTGGGGCAGGAGTAGTGGCTACACCTTC. Filled out from reference TRBV29-1 and TRBJ1-2, the complete variable domain reads SAVISQKPSRDICQRGTSLTIQCQVDSQVTMMFWYRQQPGQSLTLIATANQGSEATYESGFVIDKFPISRPNLTFSTLTVSNMSPEDSSIYLCSVEGSWGRSSGYTFGSGTRLTVV.

This chain uses TRBV5-4 with TRBJ1-1; D perhaps matches TRBD1 (5 bases). The CDR3 covers 17 residues. Germline lookup yields CDR1 SGHNT and CDR2 YYREEE (reference sequence). The V gene lost 4 bases and the J gene lost 4 bases, with 23 bases spanning the gap. CDR3 DNA: TGTGCCAGCAGCCCAGGCCGGGGCTCGGGATCGGGCACTGAAGCTTTCTTT. It specifies CASSPGRGSGSGTEAFF. Variable domain in full (rest from reference TRBV5-4 and TRBJ1-1): ETGVTQSPTHLIKTRGQQVTLRCSSQSGHNTVSWYQQALGQGPQFIFQYYREEENGRGNFPPRFSGLQFPNYSSELNVNALELDDSALYLCASSPGRGSGSGTEAFFGQGTRLTVV.

V and J are TRBV9 and TRBJ1-2; TRBD1 aligns across 8 bases. The V segment lost 3 bases and the J segment 5 bases; nucleotides outside the gene matches: 6. Per germline, CDR1 SGDLS and CDR2 YYNGEE. The CDR3 covers 14 residues. The CDR3 is CASSATGTGYGYTF. CDR3 sequence (DNA): TGTGCCAGCAGCGCCACCGGGACAGGTTATGGCTACACCTTC.

A note on this clone: A read error may produce the germline difference seen at one junction end. This CDR3 reads CASSPWDRLTDTLYF. CDR3 sequence (DNA): TGTGCCAGCAGCCCGTGGGACAGACTCACAGATACGCTGTATTTT. This chain links TRBV6-5 with TRBJ2-3; 7 bases match TRBD1. This CDR3 comprises 15 residues. Germline CDR1 MNHEY, CDR2 SVGAGI.

CDR3 amino acids: CSVIGTGQGETQYF. The CDR3 coding sequence is TGCAGCGTAATCGGGACAGGCCAGGGGGAGACCCAGTACTTC. The rearrangement uses TRBV29-1 and TRBJ2-5, with 8 bases identical to TRBD1. Germline V gene sequence: CDR1 SQVTM, CDR2 ANQGSEA. The CDR3 extends over 14 amino acids. Trimming cost V 6 bases and J 5 bases; bases outside gene matches: 11.

This clone was seen only once. This sequence joins TRBV6-5 and TRBJ1-1, with D unresolved. CDR1 is MNHEY and CDR2 is SVGAGI in the germline V gene. This CDR3 spans 12 amino acids. The V and J ends lost 8 bases and 1 base respectively, with 8 bases between them. CDR3 coding DNA: TGTGCCAGCCGAAACACGAACACTGAAGCTTTCTTT. This codes for CASRNTNTEAFF.

The chain combines TRBV7-9 with TRBJ2-5, with no clear D. The CDR3 loop spans 13 amino acids. V was shortened by 4 bases and J by 5 bases, with 11 bases between the two germline ends. CDR1 is SEHNR and CDR2 is FQNEAQ in the germline V gene (reference sequence). CDR3 protein: CASSSGWLETQYF. The DNA for the CDR3 is TGTGCCAGCAGCTCTGGGTGGTTGGAGACCCAGTACTTC. The full variable domain, completed using reference TRBV7-9 and TRBJ2-5, is DTGVSQNPRHKITKRGQNVTFRCDPISEHNRLYWYRQTLGQGPEFLTYFQNEAQLEKSRLLSDRFSAERPKGSFSTLEIQRTEQGDSAMYLCASSSGWLETQYFGPGTRLLVL.

The gene calls are TRBV28 and TRBJ1-3; D is ambiguous. In germline, CDR1 is MDHEN, CDR2 SYDVKM. V was clipped by 5 bases and J by 0 bases, with 8 bases between them. The length of the CDR3 is 14 residues. The CDR3 protein is CASSRLLSGNTIYF. The CDR3 DNA follows: TGTGCCAGCAGTAGGCTACTCTCTGGAAACACCATATATTTT.

The genes are TRBV4-2 and TRBJ2-3; D call uncertain. This CDR3 has 12 amino acids. Germline V gene sequence: CDR1 LGHNA, CDR2 YNFKEQ. The germline V and J ends were trimmed by 4 bases and 3 bases, with 5 bases remaining between them. CDR3 region: CASSPGTDTQYF. CDR3 coding DNA: TGTGCCAGCAGCCCGGGTACAGATACGCAGTATTTT.

This chain links TRBV4-1 with TRBJ1-4, with a possible D match to TRBD1 (6 bases). This CDR3 has 14 amino acids. Trimming shortened V by 4 bases and J by 6 bases, and 12 bases separated the two germline ends. Germline CDR1 is MGHRA and CDR2 is YSYEKL. In nucleotides, the CDR3 is TGCGCCAGCAGCCCCCTGGGGGCGGATGAAAAACTGTTTTTT. Its translation is CASSPLGADEKLFF.

The CDR3 spells CAWTGPSSGGETQYF. In DNA form, the CDR3 reads TGTGCCTGGACCGGCCCCTCTAGCGGGGGGGAGACCCAGTACTTC. The chain employs TRBV30 and TRBJ2-5; 11 bases match TRBD2. The germline V gene encodes CDR1 GTSNPN and CDR2 SVGIG (reference sequence). The V segment lost 4 bases and the J segment 5 bases; nucleotides outside the gene matches: 9. The CDR3 covers 15 residues.

The chain employs TRBV19 and TRBJ1-2; perhaps TRBD1 as D (5 bases). The CDR3 has 12 amino acids. CDR1 is LNHDA, CDR2 SQIVND, per germline (reference sequence). CDR3 protein: CGTQGLGYGYTF. The CDR3 DNA sequence: TGTGGGACGCAGGGACTTGGCTATGGCTACACCTTC.

CDR3 coding DNA: TGTGCCAGCAGCCCTGCTGCAACTAATGAAAAACTGTTTTTT. Protein: CASSPAATNEKLFF. This chain connects TRBV5-4 to TRBJ1-4, with D unresolved. The CDR3 covers 14 residues. Trimming cost V 4 bases and J 0 bases, with 7 bases left between them. Per the germline V gene, CDR1 is SGHNT and CDR2 is YYREEE (reference sequence). The full variable domain, in which reference TRBV5-4 and TRBJ1-4 provide the parts outside the CDR3, is ETGVTQSPTHLIKTRGQQVTLRCSSQSGHNTVSWYQQALGQGPQFIFQYYREEENGRGNFPPRFSGLQFPNYSSELNVNALELDDSALYLCASSPAATNEKLFFGSGTQLSVL.

V gene TRBV7-9 combines with J gene TRBJ1-4, with a tentative D call TRBD1 (6 bases). CDR3 length: 14 residues. Per the germline V gene, CDR1 is SEHNR and CDR2 is FQNEAQ (reference sequence). V was clipped by 4 bases and J by 8 bases, with 14 bases between them. CDR3 sequence reads: CASSSWTEGEKLFF. CDR3 coding DNA: TGTGCCAGCAGCTCCTGGACAGAGGGAGAAAAACTGTTTTTT. The variable domain in full, completed from reference TRBV7-9 and TRBJ1-4, reads DTGVSQNPRHKITKRGQNVTFRCDPISEHNRLYWYRQTLGQGPEFLTYFQNEAQLEKSRLLSDRFSAERPKGSFSTLEIQRTEQGDSAMYLCASSSWTEGEKLFFGSGTQLSVL.

The V gene is TRBV7-8, the J gene TRBJ1-1; D ambiguous. Trimming took off 1 base at V and 3 bases at J, with 12 bases between the two ends. Per the germline V gene, CDR1 is SGHVS and CDR2 is FQNEAQ. CDR3 size: 15 residues. The CDR3 sequence is CASSLVPGKDTEAFF. For the CDR3, the DNA is TGTGCCAGCAGCTTAGTCCCGGGGAAGGACACTGAAGCTTTCTTT. Looking up the rest from reference TRBV7-8 and TRBJ1-1 gives the full variable domain: GAGVSQSPRYKVAKRGQDVALRCDPISGHVSLFWYQQALGQGPEFLTYFQNEAQLDKSGLPSDRFFAERPEGSVSTLKIQRTQQEDSAVYLCASSLVPGKDTEAFFGQGTRLTVV.

This clone occurred once. Just one base apart from a much larger clone, this may be a read error. The V and J genes are TRBV5-1 and TRBJ1-4; D ambiguous. CDR3 size: 15 residues. Germline lookup yields CDR1 SGHRS and CDR2 YFSETQ. This CDR3 is CASGLGVGQSEKLFF. The CDR3, as DNA: TGCGCCAGCGGCTTGGGCGTAGGGCAGAGCGAAAAACTGTTTTTT.

This rearrangement joins TRBV7-7 to TRBJ2-1, with no clear D. Trimming pared 5 bases from V and 4 bases from J, leaving 9 bases between. The germline gives CDR1 SSHAT, CDR2 FNYEAQ (reference sequence). The CDR3 is 13 residues long. The CDR3 reads CASSHGNYNEQFF. In nucleotides, the CDR3 is TGTGCCAGCAGCCATGGGAATTACAATGAGCAGTTCTTC.

The rearrangement links TRBV14 to TRBJ1-1, with D possibly TRBD1 on 5 matching bases. The CDR3 length is 16 residues. Trimming removed 3 bases at V and 3 bases at J, with 17 bases between. The germline CDR1 and CDR2 sequences are SGHDN and FVKESK. The CDR3 region has the DNA TGTGCCAGCAGCCATTATCTCGGGACGCGTGACACTGAAGCTTTCTTT. This encodes CASSHYLGTRDTEAFF.

The chain uses TRBV7-2 and TRBJ2-7, with 9 nucleotides matching TRBD2. The CDR3 has 15 residues. CDR1 is SGHTA, CDR2 FQGNSA, per germline. J lost 2 bases, V lost 1 base, and 3 bases had no gene match. The CDR3 bases are TGTGCCAGCAGCTTAGGGCTAGCGGGGACCTACGAGCAGTACTTC. This encodes CASSLGLAGTYEQYF. Complete variable domain (other parts from reference TRBV7-2 and TRBJ2-7): GAGVSQSPSNKVTEKGKDVELRCDPISGHTALYWYRQSLGQGLEFLIYFQGNSAPDKSGLPSDRFSAERTGGSVSTLTIQRTQQEDSAVYLCASSLGLAGTYEQYFGPGTRLTVT.

CDR3 in DNA: TGTGCCAGCAGTGACTCGACCCTGGATTACAATGAGCAGTTCTTC. It is translated as CASSDSTLDYNEQFF. The chain combines TRBV6-4 with TRBJ2-1; D not certain. Trimming cost V 0 bases and J 4 bases, with 10 bases left between them. The CDR3 consists of 15 residues. Germline V gene lookup returns CDR1 MRHNA and CDR2 SNTAGT.

This clone has just a few counts. This CDR3 is CASSQDKQFPLHF. CDR3 sequence (DNA): TGCGCCAGCAGCCAAGATAAGCAGTTCCCCCTCCACTTT. V usage is TRBV4-1 and J usage is TRBJ1-6, with unresolved D. Per the germline V gene, CDR1 is MGHRA and CDR2 is YSYEKL. This CDR3 comprises 13 residues. Trimming removed 0 bases from V and 13 bases from J, with 10 bases in between.